The clone carrying this T cell receptor beta chain appeared a single time. The antigen is undetermined. Both 60 Vbeta primers and 13 Jbeta primers went into the PCR. Data came from immunoSEQ multiplex PCR; TCRdb stores just in-frame clones and leaves some out. The sample carries some 66,000 clones, roughly 78% recorded once. The data were obtained in a study of cytomegalovirus exposure and HLA in healthy donors. Overall study results and limits: In a later analysis, about 17,000 TCR beta sequences were associated with HLA alleles at 0.05 false discovery rate. As was reported, the classifier diagnosed cytomegalovirus status with high specificity and sensitivity.

The origin of this receptor is a man in his forties or fifties in good health and CMV-seronegative. The sample was PBMCs.

The DNA for the CDR3 is TGTGCCAGCAGTTACGGGCAGAACTATGGCTACACCTTC. Protein: CASSYGQNYGYTF. V and J are TRBV6-5 and TRBJ1-2; no clear D gene. The CDR3 sequence is 13 residues long. Trimming left V 2 bases short and J 2 bases short, with 6 bases between. Per germline, CDR1 MNHEY and CDR2 SVGAGI.